The TCR beta chain under discussion was sequenced for a study of blood T cell repertoires in COVID-19. Looking at the study overall: Sources were T cells, B-cell-depleted T cells, or PBMCs; the material itself was cDNA or gDNA.

V lost 0 bases, J lost 5 bases, and 5 bases lay in between. Looked up from germline, CDR1 is SGHRS and CDR2 is YFSETQ. This CDR3 spans 12 amino acids. TCRdb's copy holds only in-frame clones and misses some; the assay was immunoSEQ multiplex PCR. The sample has under 300,000 clones, about 68% seen once. There are many counts of this clone. The chain couples TRBV5-1 to TRBJ1-2; no firm D call. The sequenced sample consisted of peripheral blood. This clonotype was sampled from a woman aged 80 or over with acute or convalescent COVID-19. The CDR3 DNA follows: TGCGCCAGCAGCTTGGGACTGTATGGCTACACCTTC. Amino acids: CASSLGLYGYTF.